This T cell receptor beta chain was recovered during a study of control samples from healthy donors and cancer patients. From germline, CDR1 is SGHRS and CDR2 YFSETQ. This CDR3 comprises 13 residues. V was cut by 2 bases and J by 4 bases, with 7 bases left in between. Profiling relied on immunoSEQ multiplex PCR, and the TCRdb table lists in-frame clones only, not all of them. The table lists some 100,000 clones, approximately 90% of them singletons, with 4% to 5.5% in the top ten. Sequencing input: blood. J is TRBJ2-1 and V is TRBV5-1, with D possibly matching TRBD1 (6 bases). The sequence came from a human donor in good health. The donor label of this sample is uncertain. The DNA for the CDR3 is TGCGCCAGCAGCTTACAGGGATACAATGAGCAGTTCTTC. This encodes CASSLQGYNEQFF.